The TCR beta chain under discussion was sequenced for a study of T cells in tuberculosis. Across the whole study: In South Africa, adults with active tuberculosis were compared with IGRA-negative and latently infected IGRA-positive adolescents. Whole-study results and caveats: Active tuberculosis alpha repertoires lay closer to GMM-specific TCRs than controls'.

Indicated time point: new active TB diagnosis, blood taken before or within 7 days of starting treatment. Assay: immunoSEQ multiplex PCR; the TCRdb copy retains only in-frame clones and omits some. The data show approximately 34,000 clones, approximately 90% seen once. Of note for this clone: Its antigen is unknown.

This clonotype was sampled from an adult with tuberculosis. This specimen was PBMCs, taken at tuberculosis diagnosis.

CDR3 residues: CASRRADSPLHF. In DNA, the CDR3 is TGCGCCAGCAGGAGGGCCGATTCACCCCTCCACTTT. The gene calls are TRBV5-1 and TRBJ1-6; D gene ambiguous. The CDR3 totals 12 residues. The germline V gene encodes CDR1 SGHRS and CDR2 YFSETQ. V lost 5 bases to trimming and J lost 8 bases, with 8 bases between them.